Shown below are 2 T cell receptor beta chains from a single sample sequenced in a study of T cells after yellow fever vaccination. One entry per CDR3 protein results from TCRdb running MiXCR on the 5' RACE reads. The table has about 220,000 distinct CDR3 sequences, approximately 3% seen once; the top ten hold around 3%. The sequencing used CD4+ T cells sorted from PBMCs, collected 10 days after the yellow fever booster vaccination. The receptors originated from a man younger than 30 who received the YFV17D yellow fever vaccine.

This clonotype occurred a few times. J is TRBJ2-7 and V is TRBV29-1, with 9 bases identical to TRBD1. The CDR3 has 14 residues. J lost 2 bases, V lost 4 bases, and 6 bases had no gene match. CDR1 is SQVTM, CDR2 ANQGSEA, per germline. In DNA form, the CDR3 reads TGCAGCGTTGGCCGGGACAGGGCCCCCTACGAGCAGTACTTC. Protein: CSVGRDRAPYEQYF.

This clonotype was counted ten times or more. This chain links TRBV7-2 with TRBJ2-7; D is possibly TRBD1 (6 bases). The length of the CDR3 is 13 residues. The V and J ends lost 6 bases and 5 bases respectively, with 14 bases between them. Germline values: CDR1 SGHTA, CDR2 FQGNSA. CDR3 sequence (DNA): TGTGCCAGCAGACAGGGCTTGGGGCACGAGCAGTACTTC. It translates to CASRQGLGHEQYF.